Below are 20 T cell receptor beta chains sequenced from a single sample in a study of cytotoxic CD8 clonotypes in ibrutinib-treated CLL. The assay was immunoSEQ multiplex PCR, and TCRdb's table has in-frame clones only and misses some. Of about 140,000 clones in the sample, 75% to 85% were seen once. Sequences were derived from PBMCs, sampled after 36 months of ibrutinib treatment. These receptors were obtained from a human donor with chronic lymphocytic leukemia.

The V and J genes are TRBV28 and TRBJ2-7; TRBD1 is a possible D gene (6 bases). Trimming removed 4 bases from V and 6 bases from J, with 13 bases in between. CDR1 and CDR2 from the germline V gene are MDHEN and SYDVKM. The CDR3 runs to 13 residues. The chain's CDR3 is CASSSQGGGEQYF. The CDR3 bases are TGTGCCAGCAGTTCACAGGGTGGCGGCGAGCAGTACTTC.

This clone was seen once. V and J are TRBV28 and TRBJ1-1; D gene uncertain. Trimming took 6 bases from V and 1 from J, leaving 9 bases between them. The CDR3 is 13 residues long. CDR1 MDHEN and CDR2 SYDVKM come from the germline V gene. The CDR3 coding sequence is TGTGCCAGCAGCCAGACACCGAACACTGAAGCTTTCTTT. Residues: CASSQTPNTEAFF.

The chain carries TRBV5-4 and TRBJ1-6; maybe TRBD1 (5 bases). The CDR3 totals 13 residues. Trimming pared 4 bases from V and 10 bases from J, leaving 12 bases between. Germline CDR1 SGHNT, CDR2 YYREEE (reference sequence). The CDR3 region has the DNA TGTGCCAGCAGCCCACTTGGGGGATCACCCCTCCACTTT. Encoded protein: CASSPLGGSPLHF.

The chain joins TRBV18 to TRBJ1-5, with 9 bases fitting TRBD1. Germline V gene lookup returns CDR1 KGHSH and CDR2 LQKENI. V gave up 2 bases and J gave up 6 bases; unmatched junction bases: 2. The CDR3 covers 14 residues. The CDR3 DNA follows: TGTGCCAGCTCACCAGGACAGGGGACTCAGCCCCAGCATTTT. This translates into CASSPGQGTQPQHF.

The rearrangement links TRBV6-6 to TRBJ2-2, with 9 bases lining up with TRBD2. The length of the CDR3 is 15 residues. The V gene's germline CDR1 is MNHNY and CDR2 SVGAGI (reference sequence). The V and J ends lost 3 bases and 7 bases, in that order; junction bases with no gene match: 6. CDR3 loop: CASSYAGGPGGELFF. DNA for the CDR3: TGTGCCAGCAGTTATGCGGGAGGGCCTGGCGGGGAGCTGTTTTTT.

Remarks on this clone: This specimen includes other DNA sequences encoding the same CDR3. V and J are TRBV11-2 and TRBJ2-2, with TRBD2 matching 7 bases. Germline CDR1 reads SGHAT; CDR2 reads FQNNGV. V shed 2 bases, J shed 1 base, and the junction held 1 base outside the gene matches. This CDR3 has 15 amino acids. CDR3 protein: CASSLLAVNTGELFF. CDR3 nucleotides: TGTGCCAGCAGCTTACTAGCGGTGAACACCGGGGAGCTGTTTTTT. Variable domain in full (rest from reference TRBV11-2 and TRBJ2-2): EAGVAQSPRYKIIEKRQSVAFWCNPISGHATLYWYQQILGQGPKLLIQFQNNGVVDDSQLPKDRFSAERLKGVDSTLKIQPAKLEDSAVYLCASSLLAVNTGELFFGEGSRLTVL.

The chain employs TRBV27 and TRBJ2-3, with D tentatively TRBD2 (6 bases). The CDR3 loop spans 16 amino acids. V gave up 2 bases and J gave up 3 bases, with 15 bases separating them. Germline CDR1 MNHEY, CDR2 SMNVEV (reference sequence). The CDR3 is CASSLGSGTRTDTQYF. The CDR3 nucleotides are TGTGCCAGCAGTTTAGGGTCCGGGACTCGGACAGATACGCAGTATTTT.

This rearrangement joins TRBV5-1 to TRBJ2-7; tentatively, D is TRBD1 or TRBD2 (5 bases each). The CDR3 is made up of 14 amino acids. Germline V gives CDR1 SGHRS, CDR2 YFSETQ. V lost 4 bases and J 6 bases, leaving 17 bases between the germline ends. CDR3 sequence reads: CASSNPNRGAEQYF. DNA of the CDR3: TGCGCCAGCAGCAACCCAAATCGGGGCGCCGAGCAGTACTTC.

The CDR3 here is CASVTTGVGRITGELFF. The DNA for the CDR3 is TGTGCTAGTGTCACGACGGGAGTCGGCAGGATCACCGGGGAGCTGTTTTTT. The rearrangement links TRBV12-5 to TRBJ2-2; tentatively, D is TRBD2 (6 bases). This CDR3 is 17 amino acids long. CDR1 is LGHNT and CDR2 is FRNRAP in the germline V gene. V dropped 7 bases and J dropped 4 bases, with 22 bases sitting between them.

The V gene is TRBV13, the J gene TRBJ2-7; no clear D gene. Germline CDR1 is PRHDT and CDR2 is FYEKMQ (reference sequence). The CDR3 consists of 13 residues. V lost 0 bases to trimming and J lost 4 bases, with 7 bases between them. CDR3 amino acids: CASSLGRGYEQYF. The CDR3 DNA reads as TGTGCCAGCAGCTTAGGCCGTGGGTACGAGCAGTACTTC.

The chain recombines TRBV15 with TRBJ1-6; 7 bases fit TRBD1. V was pared by 2 bases and J by 4 bases, with 5 bases of the junction left unmatched. The CDR3 spans 16 residues. Germline CDR1 LNHNV, CDR2 YYDKDF (reference sequence). CDR3 in DNA: TGTGCCACCAGCAGAACAGGGGCTCAATATAATTCACCCCTCCACTTT. Amino acid sequence: CATSRTGAQYNSPLHF.

This CDR3 reads CASSLGLAGVGYNEQFF. For the CDR3, the DNA is TGTGCCAGCAGCTTGGGACTAGCGGGAGTCGGGTACAATGAGCAGTTCTTC. The rearrangement joins TRBV5-8 to TRBJ2-1; 12 bases fit TRBD2. This CDR3 is 17 amino acids long. Per the germline V gene, CDR1 is SGHTS and CDR2 is YDEGEE. Trimming at V came to 0 bases and at J to 4 bases, leaving 5 bases not matched to a gene.

The CDR3 region has the DNA TGTGCCAGCAGTTATACAGGGGGAGGTCAGCCCCAGCATTTT. Its translation is CASSYTGGGQPQHF. J is TRBJ1-5 and V is TRBV2; 8 bases agree with TRBD1. V trimming: 5 bases; J trimming: 6 bases; junction bases outside the gene matches: 6. The CDR3 is 14 amino acids. The germline CDR1 and CDR2 sequences are SNHLY and FYNNEI.

The J gene is TRBJ2-1, the V gene TRBV5-4; 8 nucleotides match TRBD2. Germline values: CDR1 SGHNT, CDR2 YYREEE (reference sequence). CDR3 length equals 16 residues. With V trimmed by 0 bases and J by 0 bases, 2 bases remained unmatched. CDR3 sequence: CASSLESGSSYNEQFF. CDR3 DNA sequence: TGTGCCAGCAGCTTGGAGAGCGGGAGCTCCTACAATGAGCAGTTCTTC.

The CDR3 nucleotides are TGTGCCAGCAGCCACCGATATGGGGGGTTGCCACGGGCTGAGCAGTTCTTC. Translated, it gives CASSHRYGGLPRAEQFF. The chain uses TRBV7-9 and TRBJ2-1, with a tentative D call TRBD2 (6 bases). Germline V gene data show CDR1 as SEHNR and CDR2 as FQNEAQ (reference sequence). Trimming pared 5 bases from V and 9 bases from J, leaving 26 bases between. The CDR3 loop spans 17 amino acids.

J is TRBJ1-1 and V is TRBV9, with D unclear. Per germline, CDR1 SGDLS and CDR2 YYNGEE. The CDR3 has 15 amino acids. With 0 bases removed from V and 4 bases from J, the gap between germline ends came to 13 bases. CDR3 residues: CASSVGPGGSTEAFF. CDR3 nucleotide sequence: TGTGCCAGCAGCGTAGGACCAGGAGGGAGCACTGAAGCTTTCTTT.

The V call is TRBV30, the J call TRBJ2-5, with D possibly TRBD1 on 6 matching bases. V was shortened by 3 bases and J by 4 bases, with 18 bases between the two germline ends. The CDR3 runs to 15 residues. Germline CDR1 is GTSNPN and CDR2 is SVGIG (reference sequence). CDR3 coding DNA: TGTGCCTGGAGCGCGACAGGAGGTGGTAGAGAGACCCAGTACTTC. As protein: CAWSATGGGRETQYF.

This clone was detected only once. The chain joins TRBV5-1 to TRBJ1-2, with TRBD1 matching 7 bases. Per the germline V gene, CDR1 is SGHRS and CDR2 is YFSETQ. The CDR3 has 14 residues. J gave up 5 bases and V 4 bases, and 8 bases lay outside the gene matches. The CDR3: CASSGRDSSYGYTF. The CDR3 bases are TGCGCCAGCAGCGGCCGGGACAGTTCATATGGCTACACCTTC.

The rearrangement links TRBV2 to TRBJ1-5; 9 bases align to TRBD1. J gave up 6 bases and V 6 bases, and 6 bases lay outside the gene matches. The CDR3 loop spans 14 amino acids. Per the germline V gene, CDR1 is SNHLY and CDR2 is FYNNEI. The CDR3 reads CASRPGQGIQPQHF. CDR3 in DNA: TGTGCCAGCAGACCGGGACAGGGTATTCAGCCCCAGCATTTT. Combining the CDR3 with reference TRBV2 and TRBJ1-5 gives the whole variable domain EPEVTQTPSHQVTQMGQEVILRCVPISNHLYFYWYRQILGQKVEFLVSFYNNEISEKSEIFDDQFSVERPDGSNFTLKIRSTKLEDSAMYFCASRPGQGIQPQHFGDGTRLSIL.

The rearrangement joins TRBV5-6 to TRBJ2-6; D perhaps matches TRBD1 (5 bases). Germline lookup yields CDR1 SGHDT and CDR2 YYEEEE. V was shortened by 7 bases and J by 4 bases, with 15 bases between the two germline ends. The CDR3 sequence is 15 residues long. In nucleotides, the CDR3 is TGTGCCAGCGGTAGGCAGGGATCCGGGGCCAACGTCCTGACTTTC. Amino acids: CASGRQGSGANVLTF.